The entry that follows covers one TCR beta chain sequence. V shed 5 bases, J shed 3 bases, and the junction held 10 bases outside the gene matches. The germline V gene encodes CDR1 SGHVS and CDR2 FQNEAQ. The CDR3 runs 16 residues. This table comes from immunoSEQ multiplex PCR, and its TCRdb copy is limited to in-frame clones, with some not included. Among roughly 60,000 clones listed, about 83% were seen once. This specimen belongs to a study of OX40 agonist ivuxolimab in advanced cancers. In the study overall: Participants, 70% to 90% male, averaged roughly 59 years of age, ranging from roughly 23 to 90.

The chain links TRBV7-8 to TRBJ2-1, with 7 bases lining up with TRBD2. This receptor was obtained from an adult with an advanced solid tumor such as melanoma, head and neck, liver or kidney cancer. This specimen consisted of CD4+ or CD8+ T cells sorted from blood, obtained in a trial of the OX40 agonist ivuxolimab. This CDR3 reads CASSLRDYQDYNEQFF. The DNA for the CDR3 is TGTGCCAGCAGCCTCCGGGACTACCAGGACTACAATGAGCAGTTCTTC.